The 21 T cell receptor beta chains below were found in one sample sequenced in a study of T cell responses to AZD1222 COVID-19 vaccine. This table comes from immunoSEQ multiplex PCR, and its TCRdb copy is limited to in-frame clones, with some not included. Seen here are 95,000 to 100,000 clones, 86% observed once, and the top ten hold around 1.5%. The starting material was peripheral blood, obtained on day 0 of AZD1222 vaccination. These receptors came from an adult in good health.

The chain combines TRBV30 with TRBJ2-1; 7 nucleotides align to TRBD2. The CDR3 runs 15 residues. Germline V lookup: CDR1 GTSNPN, CDR2 SVGIG (reference sequence). Trimming removed 0 bases from V and 3 bases from J; junction bases left unmatched: 5. The CDR3 DNA reads as TGTGCCTGGAGTGTACAAGCGGGGATCTACAATGAGCAGTTCTTC. It codes for CAWSVQAGIYNEQFF.

This clone was observed a handful of times. The rearrangement joins TRBV6-2 or TRBV6-3 to TRBJ1-2; D is unresolved. V lost 4 bases to trimming and J lost 8 bases, with 11 bases between them. The length of the CDR3 is 12 residues. Looked up from germline, CDR1 is MNHEY and CDR2 is SVGEGT. The CDR3 bases are TGTGCCAGCAGTTCCGCCTGGATAGGCTACACCTTC. This encodes CASSSAWIGYTF.

This sequence joins TRBV29-1 and TRBJ2-7; 7 nucleotides align to TRBD1. Germline loops: CDR1 SQVTM, CDR2 ANQGSEA. This CDR3 region has 11 residues. CDR3 sequence: CRAQGTYEQYF. The CDR3 nucleotides read TGCAGAGCACAGGGGACCTACGAGCAGTACTTC.

The chain links TRBV27 to TRBJ1-1; D may be TRBD1 (6 bases). The CDR3 loop spans 13 amino acids. Trimming took off 5 bases at V and 5 bases at J, with 12 bases between the two ends. The germline CDR1 and CDR2 sequences are MNHEY and SMNVEV (reference sequence). The CDR3 loop reads CASSQGKRTEAFF. CDR3 DNA: TGTGCCAGCAGTCAGGGGAAGAGGACTGAAGCTTTCTTT.

A single count supports this clone. The gene calls are TRBV6-2 or TRBV6-3 and TRBJ2-1; 7 bases fit TRBD2. The CDR3 has 16 amino acids. Germline V lookup: CDR1 MNHEY, CDR2 SVGEGT. The ends lost 3 bases at V and 4 bases at J; junction bases unmatched: 9. CDR3: CASSYSGGSTYNEQFF. Written as DNA, the CDR3 is TGTGCCAGCAGTTATAGCGGCGGGAGTACATACAATGAGCAGTTCTTC.

The chain combines TRBV11-1 with TRBJ1-4; 8 bases agree with TRBD1. Germline CDR1 is SGHAT and CDR2 is FQDESV (reference sequence). Trimming at V came to 3 bases and at J to 7 bases, leaving 1 base not matched to a gene. CDR3 length equals 13 residues. CDR3 residues: CASSFGTGEKLFF. DNA of the CDR3: TGTGCCAGCAGCTTTGGGACAGGTGAAAAACTGTTTTTT.

The V and J genes are TRBV5-6 and TRBJ1-1; a weak D match, TRBD1 (5 bases). CDR3 size: 13 residues. Germline values: CDR1 SGHDT, CDR2 YYEEEE. Trimming cost V 5 bases and J 5 bases, with 13 bases left between them. The CDR3 region is CASSREGITEAFF. Written as DNA, the CDR3 is TGTGCCAGCAGTCGGGAGGGGATAACTGAAGCTTTCTTT.

This chain links TRBV11-2 with TRBJ2-7; 9 positions agree with TRBD2. V lost 1 base and J lost 3; bases outside the gene matches: 7. Germline loops: CDR1 SGHAT, CDR2 FQNNGV. CDR3 length: 16 amino acids. CDR3 DNA: TGTGCCAGCAGCTTAGGGCCTAGCGGGGTTCACTACGAGCAGTACTTC. It encodes CASSLGPSGVHYEQYF.

The rearrangement joins TRBV11-2 to TRBJ2-3; D could derive from TRBD1 or TRBD2 (5 bases each). The V gene's germline CDR1 is SGHAT and CDR2 FQNNGV. V lost 0 bases, J lost 3 bases, and 13 bases lay in between. The CDR3 is 16 residues long. The CDR3 here is CASSLDLGGRTDTQYF. In nucleotides, the CDR3 is TGTGCCAGCAGCTTAGATCTTGGGGGTAGAACAGATACGCAGTATTTT.

V gene TRBV18 combines with J gene TRBJ1-3; D is perhaps TRBD1 (5 bases). The CDR3 loop spans 17 amino acids. V was clipped by 1 base and J by 2 bases, with 15 bases between them. Looked up from germline, CDR1 is KGHSH and CDR2 is LQKENI. CDR3 sequence (DNA): TGTGCCAGCTCACCACAGAATTCCGGAGGGGCTGGAAACACCATATATTTT. Translating it yields CASSPQNSGGAGNTIYF. The complete variable domain, with remaining parts taken from reference TRBV18 and TRBJ1-3, reads NAGVMQNPRHLVRRRGQEARLRCSPMKGHSHVYWYRQLPEEGLKFMVYLQKENIIDESGMPKERFSAEFPKEGPSILRIQQVVRGDSAAYFCASSPQNSGGAGNTIYFGEGSWLTVV.

The sample holds a few counts of this clone. The chain employs TRBV15 and TRBJ2-3, with TRBD2 matching over 10 bases. This CDR3 comprises 16 residues. With V trimmed by 4 bases and J by 3 bases, 7 bases remained unmatched. CDR1 is LNHNV and CDR2 is YYDKDF in the germline V gene (reference sequence). CDR3: CATSTYSGRRTDTQYF. The CDR3 nucleotides read TGTGCCACCAGCACCTATAGCGGGAGGAGGACAGATACGCAGTATTTT.

The chain recombines TRBV23-1 with TRBJ2-1; TRBD2 matches at 11 bases. TRBV23-1 is an open reading frame whose function is uncertain. The CDR3 is 19 amino acids. Trimming cost V 0 bases and J 5 bases; bases outside gene matches: 12. The CDR3 DNA follows: TGCGCCAGCAGTCAATCGAGCCGCCTGACTAGCGGGAAACACAATGAGCAGTTCTTC. It codes for CASSQSSRLTSGKHNEQFF.

V usage is TRBV2 and J usage is TRBJ1-5; 9 bases are a match to TRBD1. The CDR3 has 15 amino acids. Unmatched junction bases numbered 5, after V lost 8 bases and J lost 0 bases. CDR1 is SNHLY, CDR2 FYNNEI, per germline. The CDR3 DNA is TGTGCCAGCGGCGGGACAGGGATTAGCAATCAGCCCCAGCATTTT. Encoded protein: CASGGTGISNQPQHF.

V usage is TRBV24-1 and J usage is TRBJ2-1; the D gene is possibly TRBD2 (5 bases). V gave up 4 bases and J gave up 1 base, with 7 bases separating them. The CDR3 has 14 amino acids. Per germline, CDR1 KGHDR and CDR2 SFDVKD. In DNA, the CDR3 is TGTGCCACCAGTGACCGGGGATCCTACAATGAGCAGTTCTTC. This encodes CATSDRGSYNEQFF.

The chain employs TRBV27 and TRBJ2-7; maybe TRBD1 (6 bases). Between the trimmed V and J ends, which lost 5 bases and 5 bases, there was a span of 10 bases. Germline CDR1 reads MNHEY; CDR2 reads SMNVEV (reference sequence). The CDR3 loop spans 12 amino acids. CDR3 nucleotides: TGTGCCAGCAGTCCAGGGGTAAACGAGCAGTACTTC. This sequence encodes CASSPGVNEQYF.

The rearrangement uses TRBV6-5 and TRBJ1-1, with D possibly being TRBD1 (5 bases). V shed 4 bases and J shed 5 bases, with 17 bases lying between them. Germline V gives CDR1 MNHEY, CDR2 SVGAGI. This CDR3 is 15 amino acids long. Here the CDR3 reads CASSSPGGVRTEAFF. The DNA for the CDR3 is TGTGCCAGCAGTTCCCCCGGGGGGGTTAGAACTGAAGCTTTCTTT.

This chain uses TRBV28 with TRBJ2-1; D perhaps matches TRBD2 (5 bases). Germline-derived CDR1 and CDR2 are MDHEN and SYDVKM. With 3 bases removed from V and 4 bases from J, the gap between germline ends came to 10 bases. The CDR3 is made up of 14 amino acids. The chain's CDR3 is CASSFSEEYNEQFF. The CDR3 region has the DNA TGTGCCAGCAGTTTTTCGGAGGAATACAATGAGCAGTTCTTC.

The count of this clone is one. The rearrangement uses TRBV6-2 or TRBV6-3 and TRBJ2-1; a weak D match, TRBD2 (6 bases). This CDR3 has 18 residues. CDR1 and CDR2 from the germline V gene are MNHEY and SVGEGT. Trimming stripped 3 bases from V and 0 bases from J, with 18 bases between. The CDR3 nucleotides are TGTGCCAGCAGTTATTTAGCAAGGAAGACTAGCTCCTACAATGAGCAGTTCTTC. Its protein is CASSYLARKTSSYNEQFF.

The chain combines TRBV18 with TRBJ2-1; TRBD2 aligns across 11 bases. The junction had 4 bases not matched to a gene; V was cut back by 1 base and J by 5 bases. The germline V gene encodes CDR1 KGHSH and CDR2 LQKENI. This CDR3 has 16 amino acids. CDR3 nucleotides: TGTGCCAGCTCACCACTCCAACTAGCGGGAGACAATGAGCAGTTCTTC. It is translated as CASSPLQLAGDNEQFF.

The chain recombines TRBV6-5 with TRBJ1-4; 7 bases match TRBD1. Losses at the gene ends were 7 bases for V and 2 bases for J; bases not matched to a gene: 4. This CDR3 contains 14 residues. Germline-derived CDR1 and CDR2 are MNHEY and SVGAGI. The CDR3 region has the DNA TGTGCCAGCACACGGACAGGCACTAATGAAAAACTGTTTTTT. Its protein is CASTRTGTNEKLFF.

This chain uses TRBV7-3 with TRBJ2-3, with 12 bases lining up with TRBD2. Germline V gives CDR1 SGHTA, CDR2 FQGTGA. The CDR3 totals 19 residues. V dropped 2 bases and J dropped 4; count of bases not matched to a gene: 13. DNA for the CDR3: TGTGCCAGCAGCTTAGTAGCCGGGGCTAGCGGGAGGGCAGCAGATACGCAGTATTTT. Its translation: CASSLVAGASGRAADTQYF. The full variable domain, completed using reference TRBV7-3 and TRBJ2-3, is GAGVSQTPSNKVTEKGKYVELRCDPISGHTALYWYRQSLGQGPEFLIYFQGTGAADDSGLPNDRFFAVRPEGSVSTLKIQRTERGDSAVYLCASSLVAGASGRAADTQYFGPGTRLTVL.